The clone carrying this T cell receptor beta chain was counted a few times. Antigen specificity is unknown. TCR beta libraries were built with iRepertoire HTBI primers and Arm-PCR of CDR3 regions. TCRdb called the multiplex PCR reads again in MiXCR, with one record for every CDR3 protein. Of about 220,000 distinct CDR3 sequences listed, around 20% are singletons. Time point reported: newly diagnosed GD, antithyroid drugs for less than 3 months. Extracted RNA from PBMCs served as the source of the TCR library. These data belong to a study of regulatory T cells in long-lasting Graves disease. General study points: TRBV28, TRBJ1-2 and TRBJ2-5 were favored in persistent disease.

Germline assignment: CDR1 MGHRA and CDR2 YSYEKL. Trimming pared 3 bases from V and 1 base from J, leaving 16 bases between. This CDR3 has 17 residues. Separately, the same data were catalogued under a study of T cells in Graves' hyperthyroidism and ophthalmopathy.

The chain couples TRBV4-1 to TRBJ2-1, with no clear D. The material was peripheral blood mononuclear cells (PBMCs), obtained at new diagnosis, from a patient treated with antithyroid drugs. The source of this sequence is a woman aged 25-40 years with Graves disease. The CDR3 protein is CASSHSLSEHSYNEQFF. Here the CDR3 DNA reads TGCGCCAGCAGCCATTCCCTATCCGAACATTCCTACAATGAGCAGTTCTTC.